The T cell receptor beta chain described here comes from a study of PD-1 blockade in mismatch repair-deficient tumors. Per the germline V gene, CDR1 is SGHTA and CDR2 is FQGNSA. This CDR3 has 15 residues. Trimming cost V 6 bases and J 3 bases; bases outside gene matches: 6. Profiled with immunoSEQ multiplex PCR; TCRdb holds only in-frame clones, not every one. The table shows some 100,000 clones, with approximately 80% occurring only once. This material consisted of peripheral blood, taken about 33 weeks after starting pembrolizumab. The chain employs TRBV7-2 and TRBJ1-5; 9 positions agree with TRBD1. This receptor was identified in an adult with mismatch repair-deficient cancer. The CDR3: CASSRTGVHNQPQHF. The CDR3 DNA reads as TGTGCCAGCAGTCGGACAGGGGTTCACAATCAGCCCCAGCATTTT. Variable domain in full (rest from reference TRBV7-2 and TRBJ1-5): GAGVSQSPSNKVTEKGKDVELRCDPISGHTALYWYRQSLGQGLEFLIYFQGNSAPDKSGLPSDRFSAERTGGSVSTLTIQRTQQEDSAVYLCASSRTGVHNQPQHFGDGTRLSIL.